These 22 T cell receptor beta chains originate from one sample sequenced in a study of CD8 T cells in ankylosing spondylitis. One entry per CDR3 protein results from TCRdb running MiXCR on the 5' RACE reads. The sample shows about 480,000 distinct CDR3 sequences, under 20% of them seen only once. These receptors' targets are unknown. Study conclusions and caveats: A motif in TCR beta, a set of several highly homologous variants, appeared characteristic of ankylosing spondylitis blood.

Specimen: blood, either unsorted or a sorted T cell fraction (not recorded which). These receptors originate from a male donor with ankylosing spondylitis.

This chain uses TRBV10-3 with TRBJ1-5, with D unresolved. Trimming left V 4 bases short and J 5 bases short, with 9 bases between. The CDR3 has 13 amino acids. Germline V gene lookup returns CDR1 ENHRY and CDR2 SYGVKD. CDR3 DNA sequence: TGTGCCATCAGTGGCGGAGGTCATCAGCCCCAGCATTTT. This sequence encodes CAISGGGHQPQHF.

The chain employs TRBV6-1 and TRBJ2-3, with unresolved D. CDR3 length: 15 residues. V was trimmed by 6 bases and J by 3 bases, leaving 16 bases between them. Germline CDR1 and CDR2: MNHNS and SASEGT. The CDR3 nucleotides are TGTGCCAGCAGCCGCGGCCGAGTGGCAACAGATACGCAGTATTTT. It codes for CASSRGRVATDTQYF.

The table lists this clonotype with a count of one. The chain combines TRBV6-5 with TRBJ2-1; D gene unclear. CDR1 is MNHEY, CDR2 SVGAGI, per germline. Trimming removed 6 bases from V and 9 bases from J, with 12 bases in between. The CDR3 is 12 residues long. This chain's CDR3 is CASSSNRIEQFF. CDR3 sequence (DNA): TGTGCCAGCAGCTCCAATAGGATTGAGCAGTTCTTC.

This clonotype was counted at least ten times. The chain joins TRBV12-3 or TRBV12-4 to TRBJ2-3, with D perhaps matching TRBD2 (6 bases). The CDR3 runs to 14 residues. V was clipped by 1 base and J by 8 bases, with 13 bases between them. The CDR3 DNA is TGTGCCAGCAGTTTAGGGGGGGACTCCGTTACGCAGTATTTT. Its translation: CASSLGGDSVTQYF.

The chain links TRBV12-3 or TRBV12-4 to TRBJ1-1; 7 positions agree with TRBD1. The V and J ends lost 7 bases and 2 bases, in that order; junction bases with no gene match: 4. The CDR3 contains 13 residues. The CDR3 reads CASTTGVNTEAFF. CDR3 nucleotide sequence: TGTGCCAGCACCACAGGGGTAAACACTGAAGCTTTCTTT.

The table lists this clonotype with many counts. The chain recombines TRBV5-1 with TRBJ2-2, with 10 bases that match TRBD1. V dropped 3 bases and J dropped 0; count of bases not matched to a gene: 5. The CDR3 spans 17 residues. The V gene's germline CDR1 is SGHRS and CDR2 YFSETQ. Written as DNA, the CDR3 is TGCGCCAGCAGCTCCTCCGGGACAGGGGCGAACACCGGGGAGCTGTTTTTT. As protein: CASSSSGTGANTGELFF.

The CDR3 nucleotides are TGTGCCAGCAGTCTAGGCAGAAAGGCAGTTAGCAATCAGCCCCAGCATTTT. As protein: CASSLGRKAVSNQPQHF. V gene TRBV28 combines with J gene TRBJ1-5; D gene uncertain. Germline V gene lookup returns CDR1 MDHEN and CDR2 SYDVKM. The V end lost 5 bases, the J end lost 0 bases, and 17 bases lay between the germline ends. The CDR3 totals 17 residues.

This clonotype was counted many times. The rearrangement uses TRBV5-5 and TRBJ1-6; 7 bases agree with TRBD1. V was pared by 3 bases and J by 6 bases, with 6 bases of the junction left unmatched. Germline lookup yields CDR1 SGHKS and CDR2 YYEKEE (reference sequence). The CDR3 is 15 residues long. The CDR3 is CASSWEGAVNSPLHF. The CDR3 region has the DNA TGTGCCAGCAGCTGGGAGGGGGCCGTTAATTCACCCCTCCACTTT.

This chain connects TRBV3-1 to TRBJ2-7; no clear D. Germline lookup yields CDR1 LGHDT and CDR2 YNNKEL (reference sequence). The V end lost 4 bases, the J end lost 0 bases, and 10 bases lay between the germline ends. The CDR3 consists of 14 residues. This CDR3 is CASSRGRSSYEQYF. In DNA form, the CDR3 reads TGTGCCAGCAGCCGAGGACGGAGCTCCTACGAGCAGTACTTC.

Only a few counts were recorded for this clonotype. The junction shows a germline mismatch at one end, possibly a read error. This chain uses TRBV10-2 with TRBJ1-5; a possible D gene is TRBD1 (6 bases). Germline V gives CDR1 WSHSY, CDR2 SAAADI. The CDR3 consists of 14 residues. The CDR3 protein is CASRETGRYQPQHF. The CDR3 bases are TGCGCCAGCAGAGAGACAGGACGATATCAGCCTCAGCATTTT.

This chain uses TRBV20-1 with TRBJ2-2; no definite D call. Between the trimmed V and J ends, which lost 6 bases and 6 bases, there was a span of 20 bases. CDR3 length equals 15 residues. Germline-derived CDR1 and CDR2 are DFQATT and SNEGSKA (reference sequence). CDR3 region: CSASPIVSLSGELFF. CDR3 bases: TGCAGTGCCAGCCCCATAGTGTCCCTTTCCGGGGAGCTGTTTTTT.

This clonotype was counted a few times. The chain employs TRBV20-1 and TRBJ2-7; D may correspond to TRBD1 or TRBD2 (5 bases each). The germline gives CDR1 DFQATT, CDR2 SNEGSKA (reference sequence). V lost 1 base, J lost 3 bases, and 16 bases lay in between. CDR3 size: 15 residues. In DNA form, the CDR3 reads TGCAGTGCTAGAGGCCTAGAGGTGGGGGACTACGAGCAGTACTTC. Translated, it gives CSARGLEVGDYEQYF.

This clonotype came up many times. An end of the junction differs from the germline gene, which may be a read error. The rearrangement links TRBV9 to TRBJ2-5; D is perhaps TRBD1 (5 bases). Germline V CDR1 and CDR2: SGDLS, YYNGEE. This CDR3 spans 13 amino acids. CDR3 sequence: CASSVGVQETQYF. The CDR3 DNA is TGTGCCAGCAGTGTAGGGGTGCAAGAGACCCAGTACTTC. Full variable domain (rest looked up from reference TRBV9 and TRBJ2-5): DSGVTQTPKHLITATGQRVTLRCSPRSGDLSVYWYQQSLDQGLQFLIQYYNGEERAKGNILERFSAQQFPDLHSELNLSSLELGDSALYFCASSVGVQETQYFGPGTRLLVL.

This clonotype has a count of ten or more. CDR3 sequence (DNA): TGCGCCAGCAGCTTGGCGGTCAGCTCCTACGAGCAGTACTTC. Its translation is CASSLAVSSYEQYF. J is TRBJ2-7 and V is TRBV5-1; the D is unclear. The V end was cut by 0 bases, the J end by 0 bases, with 7 bases between. Germline CDR1 SGHRS, CDR2 YFSETQ. There are 14 residues in the CDR3.

CDR3 in DNA: TGCAGTGCTAGGTCTAGCGGGAGAGCCGGGTACAATGAGCAGTTCTTC. This translates into CSARSSGRAGYNEQFF. The chain uses TRBV20-1 and TRBJ2-1; TRBD2 matches at 10 bases. This CDR3 is 16 amino acids long. Per germline, CDR1 DFQATT and CDR2 SNEGSKA (reference sequence). Trimming at V came to 3 bases and at J to 4 bases, leaving 9 bases not matched to a gene.

As for this clonotype: Just one base apart from a much larger clone, this may be a read error. This sequence joins TRBV2 and TRBJ2-6, with 12 bases matching TRBD1. The CDR3 sequence is 19 residues long. With 8 bases clipped from V and 3 bases from J, the junction kept 14 bases outside the gene matches. CDR1 and CDR2 from the germline V gene are SNHLY and FYNNEI. CDR3 amino acids: CASCYGTGGARFGANVLTF. Here the CDR3 DNA reads TGTGCCAGCTGTTACGGGACAGGGGGCGCCCGGTTTGGGGCCAACGTCCTGACTTTC.

This clonotype has just a few counts. The V and J genes are TRBV29-1 and TRBJ2-3, with a tentative D call TRBD2 (7 bases). Germline CDR1 and CDR2: SQVTM and ANQGSEA. This CDR3 is 12 amino acids long. With 6 bases removed from V and 6 bases from J, the gap between germline ends came to 13 bases. CDR3 residues: CSVKRGGDTQYF. The CDR3 DNA is TGCAGCGTCAAAAGGGGGGGGGATACGCAGTATTTT.

This clonotype showed up just a few times. This sequence joins TRBV28 and TRBJ2-7, with 10 bases fitting TRBD1. J gave up 4 bases and V 2 bases, and 5 bases lay outside the gene matches. Germline CDR1 reads MDHEN; CDR2 reads SYDVKM. CDR3 length: 15 amino acids. For the CDR3, the DNA is TGTGCCAGCAGTTTAGGGGGACAGGGGCTGTACGAGCAGTACTTC. Translation gives CASSLGGQGLYEQYF.

This clonotype was observed a few times. The J gene is TRBJ1-1, the V gene TRBV3-1; tentatively, D is TRBD1 (5 bases). Trimming pared 4 bases from V and 8 bases from J, leaving 14 bases between. The CDR3 runs 13 residues. The germline CDR1 and CDR2 sequences are LGHDT and YNNKEL (reference sequence). The DNA for the CDR3 is TGTGCCAGCAGCCCCACAGGTACCAGGGAAGCTTTCTTT. This codes for CASSPTGTREAFF.

This clonotype has at least ten counts. CDR3 protein: CSGGDNAYGYTF. CDR3 nucleotide sequence: TGCAGTGGGGGGGACAACGCTTATGGCTACACCTTC. J is TRBJ1-2 and V is TRBV20-1; D is perhaps TRBD1 (6 bases). The CDR3 loop spans 12 amino acids. CDR1 is DFQATT, CDR2 SNEGSKA, per germline (reference sequence). Trimming stripped 7 bases from V and 5 bases from J, with 14 bases between.

This chain uses TRBV5-1 with TRBJ2-2; TRBD1 matches at 11 bases. V gave up 2 bases and J gave up 6 bases; unmatched junction bases: 3. The germline V gene has CDR1 SGHRS and CDR2 YFSETQ. The CDR3 consists of 15 residues. The DNA of the CDR3 is TGCGCCAGCAGCTTTGGGACAGGGGGTCCCGGGGAGCTGTTTTTT. Amino acids: CASSFGTGGPGELFF.

In this sample, this clonotype turned up a few times. The rearrangement links TRBV7-3 to TRBJ2-3; the D gene is possibly TRBD2 (5 bases). The CDR3 spans 15 residues. Trimming left V 5 bases short and J 8 bases short, with 20 bases between. CDR1 and CDR2 (germline): SGHTA, FQGTGA. The DNA for the CDR3 is TGTGCCAGCAGCCCCGGGGTGAGGGAATTTGGTACGCAGTATTTT. It encodes CASSPGVREFGTQYF.